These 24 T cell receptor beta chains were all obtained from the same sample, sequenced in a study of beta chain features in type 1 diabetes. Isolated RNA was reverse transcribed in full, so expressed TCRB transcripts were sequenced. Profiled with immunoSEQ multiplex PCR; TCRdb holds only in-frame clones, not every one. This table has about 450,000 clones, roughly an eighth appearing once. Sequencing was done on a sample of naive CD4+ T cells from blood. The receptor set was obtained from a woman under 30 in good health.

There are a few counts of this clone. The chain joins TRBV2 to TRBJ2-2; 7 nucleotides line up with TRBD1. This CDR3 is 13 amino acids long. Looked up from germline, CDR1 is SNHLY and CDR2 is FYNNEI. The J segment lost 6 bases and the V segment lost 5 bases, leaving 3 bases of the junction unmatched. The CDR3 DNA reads TGTGCCAGCAGTCGACAGGGAGCCGGGGAGCTGTTTTTT. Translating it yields CASSRQGAGELFF.

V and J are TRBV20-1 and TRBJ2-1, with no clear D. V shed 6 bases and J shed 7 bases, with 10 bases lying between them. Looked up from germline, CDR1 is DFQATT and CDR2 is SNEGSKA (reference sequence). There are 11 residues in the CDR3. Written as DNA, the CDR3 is TGCAGTGCGCAGCCTCTAAATGAGCAGTTCTTC. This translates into CSAQPLNEQFF.

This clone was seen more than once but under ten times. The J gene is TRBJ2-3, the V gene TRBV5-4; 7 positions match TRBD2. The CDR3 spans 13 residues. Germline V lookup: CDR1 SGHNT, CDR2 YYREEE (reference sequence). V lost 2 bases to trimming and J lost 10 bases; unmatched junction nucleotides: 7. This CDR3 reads CASSFFSGVAQYF. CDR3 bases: TGTGCCAGCAGCTTCTTCAGCGGGGTCGCGCAGTATTTT.

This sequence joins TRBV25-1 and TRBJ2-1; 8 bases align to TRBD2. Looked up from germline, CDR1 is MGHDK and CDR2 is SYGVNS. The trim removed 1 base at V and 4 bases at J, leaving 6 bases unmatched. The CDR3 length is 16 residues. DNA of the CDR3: TGTGCCAGCAGTGAATCGGGGTCGGGAGGGTACAATGAGCAGTTCTTC. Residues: CASSESGSGGYNEQFF. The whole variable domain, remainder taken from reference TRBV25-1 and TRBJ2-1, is EADIYQTPRYLVIGTGKKITLECSQTMGHDKMYWYQQDPGMELHLIHYSYGVNSTEKGDLSSESTVSRIRTEHFPLTLESARPSHTSQYLCASSESGSGGYNEQFFGPGTRLTVL.

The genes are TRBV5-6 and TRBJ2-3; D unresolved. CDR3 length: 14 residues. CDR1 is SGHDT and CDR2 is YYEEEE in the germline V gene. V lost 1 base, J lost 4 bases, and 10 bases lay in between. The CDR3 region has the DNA TGTGCCAGCAGCTTGTTATTGTGGGCAGATACGCAGTATTTT. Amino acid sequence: CASSLLLWADTQYF.

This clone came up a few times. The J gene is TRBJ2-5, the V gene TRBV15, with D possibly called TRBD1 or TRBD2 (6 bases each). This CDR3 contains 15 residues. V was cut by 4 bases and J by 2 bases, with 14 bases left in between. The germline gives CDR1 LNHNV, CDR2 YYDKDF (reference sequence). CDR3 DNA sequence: TGTGCCACCAGCACCCCGGGGGCAAATCAAGAGACCCAGTACTTC. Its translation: CATSTPGANQETQYF.

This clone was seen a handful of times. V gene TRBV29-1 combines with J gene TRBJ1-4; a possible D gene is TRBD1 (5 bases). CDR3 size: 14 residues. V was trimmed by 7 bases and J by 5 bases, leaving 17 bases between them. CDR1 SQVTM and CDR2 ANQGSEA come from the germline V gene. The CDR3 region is CSAVPVGGNEKLFF. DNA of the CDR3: TGCAGCGCGGTTCCGGTGGGGGGGAATGAAAAACTGTTTTTT.

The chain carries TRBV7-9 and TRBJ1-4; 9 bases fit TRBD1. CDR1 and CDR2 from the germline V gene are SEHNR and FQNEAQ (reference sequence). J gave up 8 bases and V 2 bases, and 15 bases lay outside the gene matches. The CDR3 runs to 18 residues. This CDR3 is CASSLMGQGHWVIEKLFF. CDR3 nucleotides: TGTGCCAGCAGCTTAATGGGACAGGGCCATTGGGTAATCGAAAAACTGTTTTTT.

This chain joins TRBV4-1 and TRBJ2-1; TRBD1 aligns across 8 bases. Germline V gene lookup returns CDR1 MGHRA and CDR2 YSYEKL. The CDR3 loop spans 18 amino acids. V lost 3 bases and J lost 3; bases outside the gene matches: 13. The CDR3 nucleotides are TGCGCCAGCAGCCAGGAAGTCGTGAGGACAGGGTTCTACAATGAGCAGTTCTTC. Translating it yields CASSQEVVRTGFYNEQFF.

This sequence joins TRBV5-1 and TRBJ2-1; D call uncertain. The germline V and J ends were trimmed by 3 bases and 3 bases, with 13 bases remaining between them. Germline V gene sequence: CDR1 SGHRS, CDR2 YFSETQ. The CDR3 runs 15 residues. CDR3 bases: TGCGCCAGCAGCTCGTCTAGTTTGTTCTACAATGAGCAGTTCTTC. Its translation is CASSSSSLFYNEQFF.

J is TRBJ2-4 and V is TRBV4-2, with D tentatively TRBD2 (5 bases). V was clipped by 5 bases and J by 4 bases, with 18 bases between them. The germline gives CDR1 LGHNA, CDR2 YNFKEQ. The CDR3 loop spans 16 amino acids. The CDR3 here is CASSAHITGKKNIQYF. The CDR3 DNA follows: TGTGCCAGCAGCGCCCACATTACCGGGAAAAAAAACATTCAGTACTTC.

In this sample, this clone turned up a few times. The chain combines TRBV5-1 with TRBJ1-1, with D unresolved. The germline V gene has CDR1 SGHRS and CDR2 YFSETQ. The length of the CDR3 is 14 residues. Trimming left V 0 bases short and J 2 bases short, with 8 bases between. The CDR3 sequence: CASSLGPRNTEAFF. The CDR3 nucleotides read TGCGCCAGCAGCTTGGGTCCCAGAAACACTGAAGCTTTCTTT.

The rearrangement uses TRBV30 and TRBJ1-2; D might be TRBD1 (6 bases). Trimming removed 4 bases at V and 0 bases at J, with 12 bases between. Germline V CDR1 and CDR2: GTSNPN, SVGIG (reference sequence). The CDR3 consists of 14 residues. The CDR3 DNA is TGTGCCTGGACAGGGGCGACTTCTAACTATGGCTACACCTTC. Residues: CAWTGATSNYGYTF.

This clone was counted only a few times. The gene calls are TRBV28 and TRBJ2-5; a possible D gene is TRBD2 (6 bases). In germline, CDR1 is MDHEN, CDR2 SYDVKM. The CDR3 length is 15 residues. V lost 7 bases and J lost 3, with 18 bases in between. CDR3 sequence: CASKGWGGGEETQYF. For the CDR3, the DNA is TGTGCCAGCAAGGGTTGGGGAGGAGGGGAAGAGACCCAGTACTTC.

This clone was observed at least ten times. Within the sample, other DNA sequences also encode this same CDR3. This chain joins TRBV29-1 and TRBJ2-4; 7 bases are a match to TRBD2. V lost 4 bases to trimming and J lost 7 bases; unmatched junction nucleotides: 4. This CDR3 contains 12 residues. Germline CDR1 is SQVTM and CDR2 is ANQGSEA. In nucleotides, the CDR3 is TGCAGCGTTGCGGGAGGAGGGAACATTCAGTACTTC. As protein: CSVAGGGNIQYF.

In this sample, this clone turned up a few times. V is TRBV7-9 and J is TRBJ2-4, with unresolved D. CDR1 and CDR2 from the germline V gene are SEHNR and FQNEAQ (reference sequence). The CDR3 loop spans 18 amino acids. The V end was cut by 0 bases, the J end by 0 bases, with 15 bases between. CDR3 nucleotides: TGTGCCAGCAGCTTAGCCCCGTGGGGTCATGTAGCCAAAAACATTCAGTACTTC. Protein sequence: CASSLAPWGHVAKNIQYF. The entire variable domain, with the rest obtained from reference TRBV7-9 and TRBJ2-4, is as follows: DTGVSQNPRHKITKRGQNVTFRCDPISEHNRLYWYRQTLGQGPEFLTYFQNEAQLEKSRLLSDRFSAERPKGSFSTLEIQRTEQGDSAMYLCASSLAPWGHVAKNIQYFGAGTRLSVL.

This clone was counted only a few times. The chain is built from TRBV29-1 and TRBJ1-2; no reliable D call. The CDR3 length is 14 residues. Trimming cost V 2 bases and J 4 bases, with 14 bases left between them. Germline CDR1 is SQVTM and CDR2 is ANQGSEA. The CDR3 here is CSVELQAGVYGYTF. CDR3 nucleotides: TGCAGCGTTGAACTGCAGGCAGGAGTCTATGGCTACACCTTC.

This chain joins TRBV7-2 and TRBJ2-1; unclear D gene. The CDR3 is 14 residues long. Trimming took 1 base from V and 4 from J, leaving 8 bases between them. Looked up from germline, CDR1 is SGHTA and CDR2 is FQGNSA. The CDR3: CASSLESAYNEQFF. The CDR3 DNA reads TGTGCCAGCAGCTTAGAATCCGCTTACAATGAGCAGTTCTTC.

CDR3 loop: CASRLTGAGYTF. CDR3 nucleotide sequence: TGTGCCAGCCGGCTTACAGGGGCCGGCTACACCTTC. This chain links TRBV28 with TRBJ1-2; 7 bases match TRBD1. CDR3 length equals 12 residues. J lost 8 bases, V lost 8 bases, and 8 bases had no gene match. Germline loops: CDR1 MDHEN, CDR2 SYDVKM.

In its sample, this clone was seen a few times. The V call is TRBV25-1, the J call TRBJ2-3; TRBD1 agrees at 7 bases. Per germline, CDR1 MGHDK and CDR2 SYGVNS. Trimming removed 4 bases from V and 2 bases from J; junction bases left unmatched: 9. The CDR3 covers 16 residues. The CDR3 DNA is TGTGCCAGCAGTGTGATCACAGGGGCACTCACAGATACGCAGTATTTT. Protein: CASSVITGALTDTQYF.

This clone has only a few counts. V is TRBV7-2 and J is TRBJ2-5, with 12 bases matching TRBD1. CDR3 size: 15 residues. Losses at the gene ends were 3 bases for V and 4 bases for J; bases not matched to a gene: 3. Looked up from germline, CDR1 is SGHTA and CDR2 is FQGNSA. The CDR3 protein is CASSFGTGGRETQYF. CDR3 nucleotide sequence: TGTGCCAGCAGCTTCGGGACAGGGGGCCGAGAGACCCAGTACTTC.

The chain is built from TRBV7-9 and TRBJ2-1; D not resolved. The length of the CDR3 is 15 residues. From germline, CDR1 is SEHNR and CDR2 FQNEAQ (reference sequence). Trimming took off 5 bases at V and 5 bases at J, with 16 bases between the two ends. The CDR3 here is CASSRSHPAHNEQFF. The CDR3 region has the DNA TGTGCCAGCAGCCGGTCCCACCCTGCCCACAATGAGCAGTTCTTC. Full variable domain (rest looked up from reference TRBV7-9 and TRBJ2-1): DTGVSQNPRHKITKRGQNVTFRCDPISEHNRLYWYRQTLGQGPEFLTYFQNEAQLEKSRLLSDRFSAERPKGSFSTLEIQRTEQGDSAMYLCASSRSHPAHNEQFFGPGTRLTVL.

The CDR3 loop reads CASSPRLAGGYNEQFF. For the CDR3, the DNA is TGTGCCAGCAGTCCCCGACTAGCGGGAGGCTACAATGAGCAGTTCTTC. V gene TRBV25-1 combines with J gene TRBJ2-1; 13 positions match TRBD2. The germline CDR1 and CDR2 sequences are MGHDK and SYGVNS. The CDR3 has 16 residues. V gave up 5 bases and J gave up 3 bases; unmatched junction bases: 4.

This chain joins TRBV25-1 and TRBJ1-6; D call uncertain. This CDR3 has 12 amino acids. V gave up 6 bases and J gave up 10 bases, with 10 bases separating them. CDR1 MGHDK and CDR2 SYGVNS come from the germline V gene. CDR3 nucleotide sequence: TGTGCCAGCAGCCCGGTCGGCTCACCCCTCCACTTT. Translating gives CASSPVGSPLHF.